This is a list of T cell receptor beta chains from one sample in a study of cytotoxic CD8 clonotypes in ibrutinib-treated CLL. The table came from immunoSEQ multiplex PCR; TCRdb's copy has only in-frame clones and leaves some out. Of some 13,000 clones in the sample, about 55% are singletons; the top ten hold nearly 35%. The sequenced sample was PBMCs, obtained at an approximately 22-month disease-progression time point, from a patient treated with ibrutinib. These receptors originate from a human donor with chronic lymphocytic leukemia. The CDR3 runs from the conserved cysteine through the conserved F or W. D genes are given only for firm matches. Only some rows state a clone size, as once, few, many or a class for expanded clones.

abundance: many
d_gene: NA
j_gene: TRBJ2-6
v_gene: TRBV18
CDR3nt: TGTGCCAGCTCGTCAGAGGGCAGGGGCAGGGTTAGGATTCCTGGGGCCAACGTCCTGACTTTC
CDR3aa: CASSSEGRGRVRIPGANVLTF

abundance: NA
d_gene: NA
j_gene: TRBJ2-2
v_gene: TRBV4-1
CDR3nt: TGCGCCAGCAGCCAAGATACAGCCCGAACCGCCGGGGAGCTGTTTTTT
CDR3aa: CASSQDTARTAGELFF

abundance: NA
d_gene: NA
j_gene: TRBJ2-3
v_gene: TRBV12-5
CDR3nt: TGTGCTAGTGGAAGACAGGCTATCTTCACAGATACGCAGTATTTT
CDR3aa: CASGRQAIFTDTQYF

abundance: once
d_gene: NA
j_gene: TRBJ2-5
v_gene: TRBV18
CDR3nt: TGTGCCAGCTCACCTTTTTACAGAAACCAAGAGACCCAGTACTTC
CDR3aa: CASSPFYRNQETQYF

abundance: few
d_gene: TRBD1
j_gene: TRBJ1-5
v_gene: TRBV19
CDR3nt: TGTGCCACCGCGACAGGGGGCCATCAGCCCCAGCATTTT
CDR3aa: CATATGGHQPQHF

abundance: NA
d_gene: NA
j_gene: TRBJ2-5
v_gene: TRBV19
CDR3nt: TGTGCCAGTAGTATCGGGGGCCAGCAAGAGACCCAGTACTTC
CDR3aa: CASSIGGQQETQYF

abundance: NA
d_gene: TRBD1
j_gene: TRBJ1-2
v_gene: TRBV13
CDR3nt: TGTGCCAGCAGCTTACCGGGACAGGGGCGGAGGAGCTATGGCTACACCTTC
CDR3aa: CASSLPGQGRRSYGYTF

abundance: NA
d_gene: NA
j_gene: TRBJ2-7
v_gene: TRBV5-4
CDR3nt: TGTGCCAGCAGCTTGGCCACGATCTACGAGTCGGACTTC
CDR3aa: CASSLATIYESDF

abundance: NA
d_gene: NA
j_gene: TRBJ1-2
v_gene: TRBV11-2
CDR3nt: TGTGCCAGCAGCTTAGCTTCCTACAGGGATGGCTACACCTTC
CDR3aa: CASSLASYRDGYTF

abundance: NA
d_gene: NA
j_gene: TRBJ1-3
v_gene: TRBV5-6
CDR3nt: TGTGCCAGCAGCCTCACCCCAGACAGTGTGGTCTCTGGAAACACCATATATTTT
CDR3aa: CASSLTPDSVVSGNTIYF

abundance: few
d_gene: NA
j_gene: TRBJ2-5
v_gene: TRBV18
CDR3nt: TGTGCCAGCTCCACCAGGGAGACCCAGTACTTC
CDR3aa: CASSTRETQYF